This TCR beta chain was documented in a study of T cells in Graves' hyperthyroidism and ophthalmopathy. RNA transcripts were the template for amplifying TCR beta CDR3 regions. The HTBI primer set drove a first-round RT-PCR of the TCR CDR3. TCRdb reprocessed the multiplex PCR reads with MiXCR, giving one entry per CDR3 protein. This table has 340,000 or so distinct CDR3 sequences, around 16% appearing once. J was trimmed by 8 bases and V by 5 bases; bases with no gene match: 9. Germline V gene data show CDR1 as LNHDA and CDR2 as SQIVND (reference sequence). The CDR3 is made up of 15 amino acids. Points from the study as a whole: Patients with ophthalmopathy were separated from those with stable hyperthyroidism by a 13 V-J model. Clonotypes that were expanded in thyroid above 0.001 mostly appeared in blood too.

Criteria for exclusion of patients were uncontrolled infection, other autoimmune disease, pregnancy or lactation. Regarding this clonotype: The target antigen is unknown.

The sequenced material came from blood. The sequence came from a man younger than 45 with Graves' hyperthyroidism. This chain joins TRBV19 and TRBJ2-1; TRBD1 agrees at 10 bases. The CDR3 spells CASSFRTGGGDEQFF. CDR3 nucleotides: TGTGCCAGTAGTTTTCGGACAGGGGGTGGGGATGAGCAGTTCTTC.